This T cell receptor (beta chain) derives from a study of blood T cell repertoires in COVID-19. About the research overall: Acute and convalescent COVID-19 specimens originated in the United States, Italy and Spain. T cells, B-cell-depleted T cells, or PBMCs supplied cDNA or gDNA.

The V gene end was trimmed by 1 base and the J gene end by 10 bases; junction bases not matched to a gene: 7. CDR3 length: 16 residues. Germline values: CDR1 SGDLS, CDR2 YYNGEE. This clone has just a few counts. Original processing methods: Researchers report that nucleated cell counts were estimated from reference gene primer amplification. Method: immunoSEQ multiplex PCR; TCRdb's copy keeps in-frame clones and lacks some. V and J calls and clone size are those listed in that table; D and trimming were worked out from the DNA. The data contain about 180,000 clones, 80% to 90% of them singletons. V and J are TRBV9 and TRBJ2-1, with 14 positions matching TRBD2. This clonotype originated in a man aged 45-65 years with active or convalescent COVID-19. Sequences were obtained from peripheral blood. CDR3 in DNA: TGTGCCAGCAGCGTAATTGGGACTAGCGGGGGAGGAGAGCAGTTCTTC. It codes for CASSVIGTSGGGEQFF.